This T cell receptor (beta chain) was recovered during a study of blood T cell repertoires in COVID-19. On the study more broadly: The United States, Italy and Spain were the sources of the acute and convalescent COVID-19 samples. Nucleic acid was either cDNA or gDNA, and it came from T cells, B-cell-depleted T cells, or PBMCs.

Trimming removed 6 bases at V and 3 bases at J, with 11 bases between. This CDR3 comprises 13 residues. Germline V gives CDR1 MNHEY, CDR2 SVGAGI. In the original workflow: Estimation of nucleated cell counts was performed using reference gene primer amplification. The method was immunoSEQ multiplex PCR; TCRdb's version includes in-frame clones alone and lacks a portion of them. Clone size and V and J calls were adopted from that table, with D and trimming inferred from the DNA. This repertoire shows 300,000 to 350,000 clones, approximately 89% found once; its top ten account for 3% to 4%. The chain carries TRBV6-5 and TRBJ2-5; maybe TRBD1 (5 bases). Sequencing was performed on peripheral blood. This receptor was obtained from a woman under 30 who had recovered from COVID-19. CDR3 DNA sequence: TGTGCCAGCAGCCCCCAGACAGAAGAGACCCAGTACTTC. Its protein product is CASSPQTEETQYF.